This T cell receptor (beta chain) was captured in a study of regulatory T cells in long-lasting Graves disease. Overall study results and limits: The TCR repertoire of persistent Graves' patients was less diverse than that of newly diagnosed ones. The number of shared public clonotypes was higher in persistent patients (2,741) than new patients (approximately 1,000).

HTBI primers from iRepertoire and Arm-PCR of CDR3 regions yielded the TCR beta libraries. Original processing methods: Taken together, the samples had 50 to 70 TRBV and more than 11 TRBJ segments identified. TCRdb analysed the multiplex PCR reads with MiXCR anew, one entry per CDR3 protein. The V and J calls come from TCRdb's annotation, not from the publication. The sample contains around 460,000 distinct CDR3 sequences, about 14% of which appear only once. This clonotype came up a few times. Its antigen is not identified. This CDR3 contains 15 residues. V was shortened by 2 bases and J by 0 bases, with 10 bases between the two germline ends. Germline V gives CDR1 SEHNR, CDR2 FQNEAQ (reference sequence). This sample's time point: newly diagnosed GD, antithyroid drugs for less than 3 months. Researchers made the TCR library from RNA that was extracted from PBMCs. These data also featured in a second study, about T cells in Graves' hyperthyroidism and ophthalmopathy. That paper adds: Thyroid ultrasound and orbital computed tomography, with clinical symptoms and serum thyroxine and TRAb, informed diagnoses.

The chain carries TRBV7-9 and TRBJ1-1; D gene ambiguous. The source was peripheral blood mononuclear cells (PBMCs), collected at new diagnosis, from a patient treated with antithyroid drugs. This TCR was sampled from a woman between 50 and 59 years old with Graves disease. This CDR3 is CASSLNGGVNTEAFF. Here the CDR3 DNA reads TGTGCCAGCAGCTTAAACGGCGGGGTGAACACTGAAGCTTTCTTT.